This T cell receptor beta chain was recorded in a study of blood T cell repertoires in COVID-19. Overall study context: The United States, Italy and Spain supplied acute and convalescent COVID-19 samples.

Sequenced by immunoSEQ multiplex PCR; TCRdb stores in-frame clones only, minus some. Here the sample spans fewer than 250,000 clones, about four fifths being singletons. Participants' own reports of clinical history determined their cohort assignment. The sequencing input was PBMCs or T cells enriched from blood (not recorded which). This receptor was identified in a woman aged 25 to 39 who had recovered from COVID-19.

CDR3 in amino acids: CASSFLGTGSSNEKLFF. The CDR3 bases are TGTGCCAGCAGTTTCCTCGGGACAGGCTCGTCTAATGAAAAACTGTTTTTT. The chain recombines TRBV27 with TRBJ1-4, with 8 bases that match TRBD1. Germline values: CDR1 MNHEY, CDR2 SMNVEV (reference sequence). There are 17 residues in the CDR3. With V trimmed by 3 bases and J by 3 bases, 9 bases remained unmatched.